One TCR beta chain is described in this entry. Its antigen is still unknown. The data were taken from a study of CXCR3-negative and CXCR3-positive naive CD8 T cells. Per the germline V gene, CDR1 is SQVTM and CDR2 is ANQGSEA. This CDR3 is 11 amino acids long. The study made its TRB cDNA libraries by 5' RACE, adding UMI labels. TCRdb re-called the 5' RACE reads and gives one entry per CDR3 protein, without DNA. Its table lists tens of thousands of distinct CDR3 sequences. Every subset of CD8+ T cells was sorted in triplicate at roughly 300,000 cells each. Whole-study results and caveats: Diversity in memory CD8+ cells fell much lower than the comparably high levels seen in both naive subsets. Naive cells, whether CXCR3-negative or CXCR3-positive, had similar TRBV-TRBJ usage, while memory cells differed. Greater hydrophobicity was found in TRB CDR3s of CXCR3-positive naive cells than of CXCR3-negative naive cells.

This sequence originates from a human donor in good health. Some clones in this sample may be carry-over from other donors' samples. Specimen: naive CXCR3+ CD8+ T cells from blood. Subset described: CD45RO-CCR7+CD27+CD95- naive CD8+ T cells expressing CXCR3 (TNR3+). The chain employs TRBV29-1 and TRBJ1-1; as DNA is missing, the TRBD1 call by TCRdb cannot be tested. The CDR3 protein is CSVWAGTEAFF.